This T cell receptor (beta chain) derives from a study of monozygotic twins with inflammatory bowel disease (dated 2019 in TCRdb). About the study as a whole: A total of about 28 monozygotic twin pairs were included in the full study, comprising nine German pairs (four IBD-concordant, five IBD-discordant) and 19 IBD-discordant Danish pairs. The search for disease-associated traits relied mainly on comparing, within discordant pairs, IBD patients with their genetically identical healthy co-twins. Each individual had, on average, about 151 000 unique TCRalpha sequences and 181 000 unique TCRbeta sequences available for analysis. Broader findings and caveats from the paper: TCRbeta repertoire diversity, by inverse Simpson index, was decreased in IBD patients compared with their healthy co-twins. Compared with healthy twins, IBD patients shared fewer clonotypes with other individuals, and the difference was most pronounced in patients with signs of disease activity. No difference in repertoire similarity was observed between concordant and discordant twins, possibly owing to limited statistical power. No single strong signal or clonotype linked to IBD turned up in the results, so the idea that one exists was not supported. Differing immunosuppressive treatments among patients may have added background noise and inter-individual variability to the repertoires. Different T cell subtypes could not be distinguished in the analysis.

In the germline V gene, CDR1 corresponds to SGHTA and CDR2 to FQGNSA. Reading from cysteine to phenylalanine, the CDR3 counts 15 amino acids. The record lacks a DNA sequence. A roughly 2.5 ml peripheral blood sample was drawn into PAXgene tubes per donor and stored at -80°C. Without T cell sorting, total RNA was isolated from whole blood using the PAXgene blood miRNA kit on an automated QIAcube. Peripheral blood from monozygotic twin pairs concordant or discordant for inflammatory bowel disease was subjected to deep TCRalpha and TCRbeta repertoire profiling with unique molecular barcoding. Smoking habits were recorded for all twin pairs, with individuals classified as current, former or never smokers. Details on this clonotype: There is no known antigen for this receptor.

Libraries came from 5' RACE. For each TCR library, approximately 3,700 ng of total RNA was used. cDNA was synthesized with SMARTScribe reverse transcriptase in eight separate reactions per sample. During cDNA synthesis, unique molecular identifiers containing a 6-nucleotide sample barcode were introduced by template switching. TCRalpha and TCRbeta cDNA was amplified by two nested PCRs of approximately 17 and 9 cycles, with bead purification after each PCR. Before amplification, the cDNA was both treated with uracil DNA-glycosylase and purified with the QIAquick PCR purification kit. The second PCR added Illumina TruSeq-compatible adapters along with sample-specific barcodes. Library quality and concentration were checked on TapeStation and Qubit, and libraries were pooled at approximately 5 ng each. Sequencing of the pooled libraries was done on an Illumina HiSeq2500 single-index Rapid Run using custom sequencing primers and 2 x 100 bp reads. In the paper's pipeline: MiGEC version 1.2.6 was used for UMI-based consensus assembly to correct PCR and sequencing errors. MiXCR version 2.1.1 was used for V(D)J alignment, clonotype assembly and CDR3 extraction. To normalise gene usage, clonotype sharing and MAIT/NKT TCR abundance, the top 1000, 10 000 and 20 000 clonotypes in each sample were analysed. After downsampling to 27 000 UMIs, diversity was calculated as the inverse Simpson index using the vegan R package. Paired Mann-Whitney U tests on discordant twin pairs were used, with Benjamini-Hochberg multiple-testing correction. With the reads reprocessed by TCRdb, a single entry stands for each CDR3 protein sequence and no DNA is reported. These V and J calls derive from TCRdb rather than the authors' analysis. The sample table gives fewer than 450,000 distinct CDR3 sequences. Of the sample, around 2.6% falls within the top ten clones.

Sequenced material: blood. This chain is built from TRBV7-2 and TRBJ1-5. The sequence was obtained from a human donor with ulcerative colitis or Crohn's disease, or a healthy co-twin of an affected twin (not recorded which). CDR3 reads: CASSLFSGGNQPQHF.